This entry is about one TCR beta chain. Its cognate antigen is unknown. The CDR3 has 13 residues. Germline CDR1 reads MDHEN; CDR2 reads SYDVKM. The trim removed 4 bases at V and 7 bases at J, leaving 3 bases unmatched. This entry belongs to a study of shared clonotypes between healthy human individuals. Study-wide findings and caveats: A reduction in generation probabilities was seen for non-shared clonotypes relative to those shared by all four donors. With a few donors compared, around 5% of naive CD4 clonotypes were shared.

The assay used deep level. Authors' processing steps: Junction-only immunoSEQ sequences carried no quality scores, so filtering differed. Repertoires were generated with immunoSEQ multiplex PCR, while TCRdb's copy carries only in-frame clones and drops some. That table furnishes V, J and clone size, whereas the DNA furnished D and trimming. The table has 300,000 to 400,000 clones, around four fifths seen once. Sequencing was carried out using memory CD4+ T cells sorted from blood. Subset noted: CD45RA-negative fraction. The receptor comes from a man aged 30-40 years in good health. The chain carries TRBV28 and TRBJ1-5; 8 bases map to TRBD1. The CDR3 protein is CASSSRQGQPQHF. CDR3 DNA sequence: TGTGCCAGCAGTTCTCGACAGGGGCAGCCCCAGCATTTT.